This TCR beta chain was recovered during a study of blood T cell repertoires in COVID-19. Study information: From the United States, Italy and Spain came samples of acute and convalescent COVID-19. The analysed material was cDNA or gDNA that came from T cells, B-cell-depleted T cells, or PBMCs.

Germline V gene lookup returns CDR1 SGHNT and CDR2 YYREEE (reference sequence). The CDR3 has 14 amino acids. Unmatched junction bases numbered 7, after V lost 4 bases and J lost 4 bases. Libraries were prepared by immunoSEQ multiplex PCR; TCRdb keeps only in-frame clonotypes and omits some of them. This table has 200,000 to 250,000 clones, less than 90% appearing once. The sequenced sample was peripheral blood. This chain connects TRBV5-4 to TRBJ2-5; 7 nucleotides match TRBD2. This receptor was identified in a man aged 70-80 years with acute or convalescent COVID-19. The CDR3 loop is CASSPTGGGETQYF. CDR3 DNA: TGTGCCAGCAGCCCCACGGGCGGGGGAGAGACCCAGTACTTC.